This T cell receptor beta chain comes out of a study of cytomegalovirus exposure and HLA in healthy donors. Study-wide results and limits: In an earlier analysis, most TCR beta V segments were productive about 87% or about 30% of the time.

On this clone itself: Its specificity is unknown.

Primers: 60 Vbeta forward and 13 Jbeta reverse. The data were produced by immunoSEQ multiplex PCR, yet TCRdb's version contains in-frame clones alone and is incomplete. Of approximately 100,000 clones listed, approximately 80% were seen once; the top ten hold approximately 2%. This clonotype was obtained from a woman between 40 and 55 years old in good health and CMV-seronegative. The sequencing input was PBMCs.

The CDR3 sequence: CASSQEGGRRAEAFF. CDR3 nucleotides: TGTGCCAGCAGCCAAGAAGGAGGGCGGAGGGCTGAAGCTTTCTTT. V is TRBV4-2 and J is TRBJ1-1; D remains ambiguous. The CDR3 loop spans 15 amino acids. CDR1 is LGHNA, CDR2 YNFKEQ, per germline. V lost 0 bases to trimming and J lost 6 bases, with 14 bases between them.